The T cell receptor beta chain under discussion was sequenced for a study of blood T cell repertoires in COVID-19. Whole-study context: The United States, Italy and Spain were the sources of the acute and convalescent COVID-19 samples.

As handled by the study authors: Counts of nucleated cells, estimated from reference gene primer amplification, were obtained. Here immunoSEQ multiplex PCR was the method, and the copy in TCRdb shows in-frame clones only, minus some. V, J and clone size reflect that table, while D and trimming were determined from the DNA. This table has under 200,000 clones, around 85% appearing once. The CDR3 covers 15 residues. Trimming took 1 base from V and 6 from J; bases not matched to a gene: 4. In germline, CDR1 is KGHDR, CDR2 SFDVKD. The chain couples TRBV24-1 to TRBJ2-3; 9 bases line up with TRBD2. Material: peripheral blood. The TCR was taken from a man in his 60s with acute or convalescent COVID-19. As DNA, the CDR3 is TGTGCCACCAGTGATTTTACCGCGGGAGGGGATACGCAGTATTTT. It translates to CATSDFTAGGDTQYF.